The clone carrying this TCR beta chain was seen repeatedly, ten times or more. This CDR3 has 17 amino acids. Germline CDR1 MDHEN, CDR2 SYDVKM. With 2 bases clipped from V and 2 bases from J, the junction kept 10 bases outside the gene matches. The sample belongs to a study of molecular identifiers for immune sequencing clone quantification. From the PCR reads, TCRdb called clonotypes with MiXCR, one entry per CDR3 protein. The sample records about 640,000 distinct CDR3 sequences, just under 20% being singletons. The TCR originated in a human donor in good health. Some libraries in this study had Jurkat cell RNA spiked in. The chain recombines TRBV28 with TRBJ2-3; 7 bases agree with TRBD2. The specimen was naive CD8+ T cells from blood, with Jurkat cell RNA spiked in. Noted subset: FACS-sorted CD8+CD4-CCR7+CD45RA+ naive T cells. The CDR3 reads CASSLAVTSDNTDTQYF. In DNA, the CDR3 is TGTGCCAGCAGTTTAGCCGTTACTAGCGACAACACAGATACGCAGTATTTT.